This TCR beta chain derives from a study of cytomegalovirus exposure and HLA in healthy donors. Findings and caveats of the study: In an earlier analysis, most TCR beta V segments were productive about 87% or about 30% of the time. Most TCR sequences were seen very rarely across donors, but some public TCRs occurred in many.

13 Jbeta primers and 60 Vbeta primers were used for the PCR. Assay: immunoSEQ multiplex PCR; the TCRdb copy retains only in-frame clones and omits some. The data hold some 150,000 clones, with 55% to 75% observed a single time. In nominal health when sampled, donors likely had unrecorded immune exposures nonetheless. For this clone: Antigen: not known.

V lost 6 bases and J lost 0; bases outside the gene matches: 8. Germline loops: CDR1 MNHEY, CDR2 SMNVEV (reference sequence). The CDR3 contains 17 residues. The source of this sequence is a woman in her sixties in good health and CMV-seropositive. Sample: PBMCs. The rearrangement links TRBV27 to TRBJ2-6; TRBD1 matches 7 bases. The CDR3 sequence is CASSQTGRFSGANVLTF. CDR3 DNA: TGTGCCAGCAGCCAGACAGGGAGATTCTCTGGGGCCAACGTCCTGACTTTC.